This TCR beta chain originates from a study of metastatic and nonmetastatic thyroid tumors. Across the study: Thyroid patients, malignant and benign, had repertoires compared across blood and tumor or nodule tissue.

Study processing details: The study took CDR3 differences across clinicopathological groups and made a distant-metastasis classifier for papillary thyroid cancer from them. TCRdb re-analyzed the PCR reads using MiXCR. TCRdb, not the authors, supplied the V and J calls. The sample contains some 83,000 clones, approximately 12% of which appear only once. Germline loops: CDR1 LGHNT, CDR2 FRNRAP. This CDR3 contains 16 residues. V was shortened by 1 base and J by 11 bases, with 20 bases between the two germline ends. No treatment of any kind had been given to any patient before thyroid surgery. Details on this clone: Its target is unknown. A read error may be the cause here, since a much bigger clone is one base away. Within the sample, other DNA sequences also encode this same CDR3.

Broader study findings: Versus benign nodules, malignant thyroid tumors reportedly had significantly higher TCR beta diversity, in blood and tumor.

Sequenced: tumor tissue. The genes are TRBV12-5 and TRBJ2-2; D might be TRBD1 (6 bases). The sequence was obtained from a female donor with papillary thyroid cancer or a benign thyroid nodule (not recorded which). Some clones in this sample may be carry-over from other donors' samples. CDR3 loop: CASGLDGGGAYRELFF. CDR3 nucleotide sequence: TGTGCTAGTGGTTTGGACGGTGGGGGCGCCTACCGTGAGCTGTTTTTT.